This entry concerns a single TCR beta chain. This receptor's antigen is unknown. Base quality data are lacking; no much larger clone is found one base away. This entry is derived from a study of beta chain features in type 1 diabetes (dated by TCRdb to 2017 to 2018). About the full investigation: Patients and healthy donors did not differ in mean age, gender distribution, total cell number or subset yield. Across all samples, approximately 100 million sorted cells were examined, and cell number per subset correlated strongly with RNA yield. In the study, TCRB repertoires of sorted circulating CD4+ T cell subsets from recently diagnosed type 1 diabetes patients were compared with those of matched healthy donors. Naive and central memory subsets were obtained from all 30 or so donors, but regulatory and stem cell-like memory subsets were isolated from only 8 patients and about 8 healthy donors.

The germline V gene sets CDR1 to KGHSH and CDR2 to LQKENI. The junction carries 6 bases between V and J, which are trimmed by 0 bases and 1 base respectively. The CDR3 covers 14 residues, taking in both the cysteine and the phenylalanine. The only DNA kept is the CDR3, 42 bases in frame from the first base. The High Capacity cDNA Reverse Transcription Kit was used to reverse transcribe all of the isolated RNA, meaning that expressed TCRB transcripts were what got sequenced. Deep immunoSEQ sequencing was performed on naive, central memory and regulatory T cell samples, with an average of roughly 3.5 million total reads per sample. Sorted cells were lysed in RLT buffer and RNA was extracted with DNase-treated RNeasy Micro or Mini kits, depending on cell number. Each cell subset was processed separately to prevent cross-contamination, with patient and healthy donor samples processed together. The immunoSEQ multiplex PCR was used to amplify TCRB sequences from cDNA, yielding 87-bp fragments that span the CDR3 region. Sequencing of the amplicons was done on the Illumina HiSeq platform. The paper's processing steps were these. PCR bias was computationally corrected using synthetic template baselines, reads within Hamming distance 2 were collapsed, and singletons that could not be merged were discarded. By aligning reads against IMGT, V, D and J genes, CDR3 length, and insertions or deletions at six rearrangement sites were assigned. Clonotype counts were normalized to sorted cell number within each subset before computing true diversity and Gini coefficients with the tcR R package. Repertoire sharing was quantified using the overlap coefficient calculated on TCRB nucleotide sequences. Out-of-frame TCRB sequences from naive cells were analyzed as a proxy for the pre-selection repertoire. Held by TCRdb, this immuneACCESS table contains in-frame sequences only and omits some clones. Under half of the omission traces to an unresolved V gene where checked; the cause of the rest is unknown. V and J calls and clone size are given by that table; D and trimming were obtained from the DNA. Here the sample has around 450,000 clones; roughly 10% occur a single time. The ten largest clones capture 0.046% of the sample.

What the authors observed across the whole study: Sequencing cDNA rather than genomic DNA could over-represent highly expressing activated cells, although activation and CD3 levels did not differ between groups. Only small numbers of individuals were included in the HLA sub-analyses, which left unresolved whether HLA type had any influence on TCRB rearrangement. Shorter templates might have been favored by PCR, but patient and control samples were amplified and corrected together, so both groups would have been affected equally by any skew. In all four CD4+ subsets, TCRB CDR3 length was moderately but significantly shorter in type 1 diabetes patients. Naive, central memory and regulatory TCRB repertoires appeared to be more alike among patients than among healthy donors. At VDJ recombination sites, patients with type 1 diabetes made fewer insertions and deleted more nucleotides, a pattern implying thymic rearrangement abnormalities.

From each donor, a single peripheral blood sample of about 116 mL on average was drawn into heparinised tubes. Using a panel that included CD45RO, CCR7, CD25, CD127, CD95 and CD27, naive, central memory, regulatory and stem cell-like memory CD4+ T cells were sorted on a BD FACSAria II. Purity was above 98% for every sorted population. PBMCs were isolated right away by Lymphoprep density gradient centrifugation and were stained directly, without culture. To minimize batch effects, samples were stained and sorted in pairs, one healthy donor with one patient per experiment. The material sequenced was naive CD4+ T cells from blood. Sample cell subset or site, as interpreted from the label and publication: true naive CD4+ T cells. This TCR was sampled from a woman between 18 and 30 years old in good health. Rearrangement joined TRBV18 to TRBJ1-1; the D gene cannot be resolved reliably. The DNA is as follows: TGTGCCAGCTCACCACCGGCAGGGAACACTGAAGCTTTCTTT. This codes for CASSPPAGNTEAFF.